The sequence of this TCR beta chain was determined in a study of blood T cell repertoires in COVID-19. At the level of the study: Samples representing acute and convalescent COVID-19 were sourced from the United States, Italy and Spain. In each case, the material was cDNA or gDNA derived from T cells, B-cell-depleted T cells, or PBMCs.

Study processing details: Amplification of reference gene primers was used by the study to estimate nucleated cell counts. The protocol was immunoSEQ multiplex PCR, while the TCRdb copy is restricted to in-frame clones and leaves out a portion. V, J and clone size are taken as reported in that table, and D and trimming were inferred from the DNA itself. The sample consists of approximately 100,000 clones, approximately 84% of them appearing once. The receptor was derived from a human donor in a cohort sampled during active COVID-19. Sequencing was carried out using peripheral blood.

The CDR3 spells CASSLTPGGDYEQYF. CDR3 coding DNA: TGTGCCAGCAGCTTAACCCCGGGGGGGGACTACGAGCAGTACTTC. V usage is TRBV7-3 and J usage is TRBJ2-7, with 8 bases fitting TRBD2. From germline, CDR1 is SGHTA and CDR2 FQGTGA. CDR3 length equals 15 residues. Trimming cost V 0 bases and J 3 bases; bases outside gene matches: 4.